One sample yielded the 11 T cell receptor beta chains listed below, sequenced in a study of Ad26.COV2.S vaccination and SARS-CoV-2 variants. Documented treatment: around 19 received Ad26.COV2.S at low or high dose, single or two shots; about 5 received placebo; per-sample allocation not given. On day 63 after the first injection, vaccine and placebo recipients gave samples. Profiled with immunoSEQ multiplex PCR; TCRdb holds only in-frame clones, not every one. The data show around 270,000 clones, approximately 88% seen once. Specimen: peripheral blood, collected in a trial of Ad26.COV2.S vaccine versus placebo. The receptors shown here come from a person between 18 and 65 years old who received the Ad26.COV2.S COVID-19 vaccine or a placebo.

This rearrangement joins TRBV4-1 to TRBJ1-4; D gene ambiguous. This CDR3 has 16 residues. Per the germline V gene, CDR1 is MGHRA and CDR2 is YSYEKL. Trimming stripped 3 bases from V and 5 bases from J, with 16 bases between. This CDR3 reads CASSQPFRRNNEKLFF. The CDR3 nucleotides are TGCGCCAGCAGCCAGCCGTTCCGGCGGAACAATGAAAAACTGTTTTTT.

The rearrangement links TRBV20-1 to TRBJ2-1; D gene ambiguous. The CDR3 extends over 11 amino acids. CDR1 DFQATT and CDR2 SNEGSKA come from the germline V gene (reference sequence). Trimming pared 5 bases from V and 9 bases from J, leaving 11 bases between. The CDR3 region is CSAPHIREQFF. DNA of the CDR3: TGCAGTGCTCCCCATATCCGTGAGCAGTTCTTC.

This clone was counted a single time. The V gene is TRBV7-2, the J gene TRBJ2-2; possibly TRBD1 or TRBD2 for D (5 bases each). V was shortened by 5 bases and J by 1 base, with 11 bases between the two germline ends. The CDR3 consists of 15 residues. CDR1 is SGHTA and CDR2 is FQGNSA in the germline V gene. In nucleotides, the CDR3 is TGTGCCAGCAGCCTCAGGGAGAGGAACACCGGGGAGCTGTTTTTT. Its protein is CASSLRERNTGELFF.

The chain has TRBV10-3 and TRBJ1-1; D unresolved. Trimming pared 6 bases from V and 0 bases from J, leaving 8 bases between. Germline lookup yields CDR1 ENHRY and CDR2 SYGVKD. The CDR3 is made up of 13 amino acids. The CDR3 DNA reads TGTGCCATCAGACCCGATCTGAACACTGAAGCTTTCTTT. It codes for CAIRPDLNTEAFF.

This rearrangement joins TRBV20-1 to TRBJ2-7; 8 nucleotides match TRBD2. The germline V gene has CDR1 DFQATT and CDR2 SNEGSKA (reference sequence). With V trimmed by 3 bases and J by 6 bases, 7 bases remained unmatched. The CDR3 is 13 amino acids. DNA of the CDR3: TGCAGTGCTAGTGACGGGGGGGCCCGCGAGCAGTACTTC. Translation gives CSASDGGAREQYF.

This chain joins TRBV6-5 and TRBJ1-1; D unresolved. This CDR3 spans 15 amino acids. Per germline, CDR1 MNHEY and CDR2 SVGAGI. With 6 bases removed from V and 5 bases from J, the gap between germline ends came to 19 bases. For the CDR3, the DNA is TGTGCCAGCAGCAAAGGGAAAGCCGGAGGGACTGAAGCTTTCTTT. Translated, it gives CASSKGKAGGTEAFF.

CDR3 sequence reads: CATSRDQQGGLIEQFF. Here the CDR3 DNA reads TGTGCCACCAGCAGAGATCAGCAGGGGGGATTGATTGAGCAGTTCTTC. V and J are TRBV15 and TRBJ2-1; tentatively, D is TRBD1 (7 bases). V was clipped by 0 bases and J by 9 bases, with 18 bases between them. CDR3 length: 16 amino acids. The germline gives CDR1 LNHNV, CDR2 YYDKDF (reference sequence).

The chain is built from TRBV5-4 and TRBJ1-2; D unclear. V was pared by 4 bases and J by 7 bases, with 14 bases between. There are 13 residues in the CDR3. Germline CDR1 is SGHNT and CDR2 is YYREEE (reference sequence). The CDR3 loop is CASSPRDTGGYTF. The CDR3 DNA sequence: TGTGCCAGCAGCCCCCGGGATACTGGTGGCTACACCTTC.

As DNA, the CDR3 is TGTGCCACCAGCGGGCGTTTGGCGGGGATGGTCAAAAACATTCAGTACTTC. Its translation: CATSGRLAGMVKNIQYF. The chain carries TRBV15 and TRBJ2-4; a possible D gene is TRBD2 (6 bases). V gave up 5 bases and J gave up 3 bases, with 20 bases separating them. The CDR3 runs 17 residues. Germline loops: CDR1 LNHNV, CDR2 YYDKDF (reference sequence).

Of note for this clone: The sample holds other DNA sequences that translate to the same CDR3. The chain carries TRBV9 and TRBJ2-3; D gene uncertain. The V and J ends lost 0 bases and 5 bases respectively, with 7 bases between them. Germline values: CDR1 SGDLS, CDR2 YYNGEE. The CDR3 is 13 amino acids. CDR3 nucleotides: TGTGCCAGCAGCGTAGGAGGCGGAGATACGCAGTATTTT. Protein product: CASSVGGGDTQYF.

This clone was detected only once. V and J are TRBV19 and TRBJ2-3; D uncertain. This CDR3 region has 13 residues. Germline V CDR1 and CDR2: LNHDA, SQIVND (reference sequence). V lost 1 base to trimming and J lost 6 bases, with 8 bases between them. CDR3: CASSIARLDTQYF. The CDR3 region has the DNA TGTGCCAGTAGTATAGCCAGGCTCGATACGCAGTATTTT.